Listed below are T cell receptor beta chains from one sample, sequenced in a study of Tregs in tolerant kidney transplant recipients. Profiling relied on immunoSEQ multiplex PCR, and the TCRdb table lists in-frame clones only, not all of them. The sample has 90,000 to 150,000 clones; almost 95% are singletons. Sequencing used CD4+ T cells from blood. The origin of the receptors is a human donor in good health. CDR3s include the opening cysteine and the closing phenylalanine or tryptophan. Each record gives: J gene, D gene, V gene, clone size, CDR3 protein, CDR3 DNA. The D gene is left open where the match is weak. Clone size is shown for a subset of rows, as once, few, many or a class of expanded clone.

TRBJ2-3 | . | TRBV5-1 | . | CASSLGSSNTDTQYF | TGCGCCAGCAGCTTGGGCAGCAGCAACACAGATACGCAGTATTTT
TRBJ2-4 | TRBD1 | TRBV29-1 | once | CSAGQGVVKNIQYF | TGCAGCGCGGGACAGGGGGTGGTCAAAAACATTCAGTACTTC
TRBJ2-1 | . | TRBV2 | . | CASREAGNEQFF | TGTGCCAGCCGTGAAGCGGGCAATGAGCAGTTCTTC
TRBJ1-1 | TRBD1 | TRBV2 | . | CASSIDRGRKAFF | TGTGCCAGCAGTATCGACAGGGGGCGGAAAGCTTTCTTT
TRBJ2-7 | TRBD2 | TRBV5-1 | . | CASSAGTSGTEQYF | TGCGCCAGCAGCGCCGGGACTAGCGGGACTGAGCAGTACTTC
TRBJ2-3 | TRBD2 | TRBV5-1 | . | CASSLVLAGGVTDTQYF | TGCGCCAGCAGCTTGGTCCTAGCGGGGGGAGTCACAGATACGCAGTATTTT
TRBJ1-4 | . | TRBV5-8 | . | CASSPRIGTNEKLFF | TGTGCCAGCAGCCCCCGTATTGGAACTAATGAAAAACTGTTTTTT
TRBJ1-5 | TRBD1 | TRBV30 | . | CAWSPQSTGNSNQPQHF | TGTGCCTGGAGTCCACAATCGACAGGGAACAGCAATCAGCCCCAGCATTTT
TRBJ2-3 | . | TRBV29-1 | . | CNQVEGVKYF | TGCAACCAGGTGGAAGGGGTCAAGTATTTT
TRBJ1-2 | . | TRBV11-1 | . | CASSLGGNYGYTF | TGTGCCAGCAGCTTAGGAGGGAACTATGGCTACACCTTC
TRBJ2-7 | TRBD1 | TRBV2 | . | CASGGQVRYEQYF | TGTGCCAGCGGGGGACAGGTGCGCTACGAGCAGTACTTC
TRBJ2-7 | TRBD2 | TRBV29-1 | . | CSVERLAGAYEQYF | TGCAGCGTTGAACGGCTAGCGGGAGCCTACGAGCAGTACTTC
TRBJ1-2 | TRBD1 | TRBV7-9 | . | CASSPGQGGGYTF | TGTGCCAGCAGCCCTGGACAGGGGGGTGGCTACACCTTC
TRBJ2-5 | . | TRBV7-9 | . | CAGVRGEETQYF | TGTGCCGGAGTGAGGGGGGAAGAGACCCAGTACTTC
TRBJ2-1 | TRBD1 | TRBV5-1 | . | CASRPDRDEQFF | TGCGCCAGCAGACCCGACAGGGATGAGCAGTTCTTC
TRBJ2-2 | . | TRBV18 | . | CASSPIASTGELFF | TGTGCCAGCTCACCAATTGCGAGCACCGGGGAGCTGTTTTTT
TRBJ1-3 | . | TRBV5-1 | . | CASSPGQSSGNTIYF | TGCGCCAGCAGCCCCGGACAGAGCTCTGGAAACACCATATATTTT
TRBJ2-2 | . | TRBV30 | . | CAWSVQAGGELFF | TGTGCCTGGAGTGTACAGGCCGGGGGGGAGCTGTTTTTT
TRBJ2-5 | . | TRBV5-5 | . | CASNPTRETQYF | TGTGCCAGCAACCCTACTAGGGAGACCCAGTACTTC
TRBJ2-6 | . | TRBV19 | . | CASSPGLTSGANVLTF | TGTGCCAGTAGCCCGGGACTTACCTCTGGGGCCAACGTCCTGACTTTC
TRBJ1-6 | . | TRBV5-4 | few | CASSRGQTTPPLHF | TGTGCCAGCAGTAGGGGACAAACAACGCCACCCCTCCACTTT
TRBJ2-3 | . | TRBV9 | . | CASSVGGGRNTDTQYF | TGTGCCAGCAGCGTAGGGGGTGGGAGAAACACAGATACGCAGTATTTT
TRBJ1-3 | TRBD1 | TRBV7-9 | . | CASSPTGGSGNTIYF | TGTGCCAGCAGTCCCACAGGGGGCTCTGGAAACACCATATATTTT
TRBJ2-7 | . | TRBV2 | . | CASSGQLGTEQYF | TGTGCCAGCAGTGGCCAATTGGGGACCGAGCAGTACTTC